These 28 T cell receptor beta chains came from one sample sequenced in a study of T cell changes during pregnancy in multiple sclerosis. Here immunoSEQ multiplex PCR was the method, and the copy in TCRdb shows in-frame clones only, minus some. The table records fewer than 95,000 clones, 90% to 95% of them present only once. The sequenced sample was peripheral blood, obtained in the first trimester of pregnancy. These receptor sequences come from a female donor with multiple sclerosis, enrolled in a pregnancy study.

The chain joins TRBV7-3 to TRBJ1-2, with 7 bases that match TRBD1. Germline V lookup: CDR1 SGHTA, CDR2 FQGTGA. This CDR3 comprises 13 residues. Unmatched junction bases numbered 10, after V lost 7 bases and J lost 8 bases. The CDR3 region is CASNPGTAQGYTF. CDR3 sequence (DNA): TGTGCCAGCAACCCCGGGACAGCTCAGGGCTACACCTTC. Full variable domain (outside the CDR3, taken from reference TRBV7-3 and TRBJ1-2): GAGVSQTPSNKVTEKGKYVELRCDPISGHTALYWYRQSLGQGPEFLIYFQGTGAADDSGLPNDRFFAVRPEGSVSTLKIQRTERGDSAVYLCASNPGTAQGYTFGSGTRLTVV.

The chain joins TRBV5-8 to TRBJ2-6; 12 bases match TRBD1. The CDR3 consists of 19 residues. Germline-derived CDR1 and CDR2 are SGHTS and YDEGEE. The V and J ends lost 4 bases and 1 base, in that order; junction bases with no gene match: 9. The CDR3 DNA sequence: TGTGCCAGCAGCCGACGGCTGGGACAGGGGGCGTCTGGGGCCAACGTCCTGACTTTC. Amino acid sequence: CASSRRLGQGASGANVLTF.

This chain joins TRBV14 and TRBJ1-6, with a possible D match to TRBD1 (5 bases). V was trimmed by 1 base and J by 1 base, leaving 8 bases between them. Germline V lookup: CDR1 SGHDN, CDR2 FVKESK. This CDR3 contains 16 residues. The CDR3 DNA sequence: TGTGCCAGCAGCCAAGGGAGGGGATCCTATAATTCACCCCTCCACTTT. Amino acids: CASSQGRGSYNSPLHF.

The genes are TRBV4-1 and TRBJ1-2; no clear D gene. Trimming removed 1 base at V and 4 bases at J, with 10 bases between. Germline-derived CDR1 and CDR2 are MGHRA and YSYEKL. This CDR3 is built from 14 residues. DNA for the CDR3: TGCGCCAGCAGCCAAGTAGGTAGCCTCTATGGCTACACCTTC. Translation: CASSQVGSLYGYTF.

The chain recombines TRBV11-2 with TRBJ2-5; the match to TRBD2 covers 8 bases. Germline-derived CDR1 and CDR2 are SGHAT and FQNNGV. CDR3 length equals 15 residues. J was trimmed by 4 bases and V by 0 bases; bases with no gene match: 4. The CDR3 sequence is CASSLETSGLETQYF. CDR3 nucleotides: TGTGCCAGCAGCTTAGAAACTAGCGGACTAGAGACCCAGTACTTC.

The count of this clone is one. V usage is TRBV4-1 and J usage is TRBJ1-4; the D gene is possibly TRBD1 (6 bases). V was clipped by 0 bases and J by 8 bases, with 19 bases between them. In germline, CDR1 is MGHRA, CDR2 YSYEKL. The CDR3 spans 17 residues. CDR3 DNA sequence: TGCGCCAGCAGCCAAGAGGTGGGAAACAGGGCAAGAGAAAAACTGTTTTTT. It encodes CASSQEVGNRAREKLFF.

This rearrangement joins TRBV6-1 to TRBJ1-5, with 10 nucleotides matching TRBD1. V lost 7 bases and J lost 2; bases outside the gene matches: 5. The CDR3 length is 15 residues. Per the germline V gene, CDR1 is MNHNS and CDR2 is SASEGT. This CDR3 is CASTLGQGGNQPQHF. CDR3 DNA sequence: TGTGCCAGCACTTTAGGACAGGGGGGCAATCAGCCCCAGCATTTT.

The chain is built from TRBV19 and TRBJ2-3; 8 bases fit TRBD1. The CDR3 has 14 amino acids. Germline V gives CDR1 LNHDA, CDR2 SQIVND (reference sequence). The V segment lost 11 bases and the J segment 2 bases; nucleotides outside the gene matches: 9. In nucleotides, the CDR3 is TGTGCCTCCAGGGCGCAGGGGGCCACAGATACGCAGTATTTT. Translating it yields CASRAQGATDTQYF.

The chain is built from TRBV4-1 and TRBJ2-7; D remains unclear. Germline assignment: CDR1 MGHRA and CDR2 YSYEKL. CDR3 length: 15 amino acids. V gave up 0 bases and J gave up 1 base, with 10 bases separating them. DNA of the CDR3: TGCGCCAGCAGCCAAGACTCCCTCGGGTCCTACGAGCAGTACTTC. It encodes CASSQDSLGSYEQYF.

The rearrangement uses TRBV6-5 and TRBJ1-1, with D possibly being TRBD1 (5 bases). The germline V gene encodes CDR1 MNHEY and CDR2 SVGAGI. V was cut by 2 bases and J by 6 bases, with 13 bases left in between. CDR3 size: 14 residues. The CDR3 nucleotides are TGTGCCAGCAGTTACACCCTCTCGGGGGCTGAAGCTTTCTTT. Translated, it gives CASSYTLSGAEAFF.

This clone was detected only once. This sequence joins TRBV9 and TRBJ2-3; D is undetermined. The CDR3 length is 14 residues. Germline CDR1 SGDLS, CDR2 YYNGEE. Trimming left V 2 bases short and J 6 bases short, with 13 bases between. In DNA form, the CDR3 reads TGTGCCAGCAGCGTCGCCAGTATGTCGGATACGCAGTATTTT. This sequence encodes CASSVASMSDTQYF.

The chain uses TRBV16 and TRBJ2-1; TRBD2 matches 13 bases. The CDR3 is made up of 16 amino acids. Germline V gene data show CDR1 as KGHSY and CDR2 as FQNENV. Trimming at V came to 2 bases and at J to 3 bases, leaving 1 base not matched to a gene. This CDR3 is CASSQRTSGGYNEQFF. The CDR3 DNA reads as TGTGCCAGCAGCCAACGGACTAGCGGGGGCTACAATGAGCAGTTCTTC. The complete variable domain, with remaining parts taken from reference TRBV16 and TRBJ2-1, reads GEEVAQTPKHLVRGEGQKAKLYCAPIKGHSYVFWYQQVLKNEFKFLISFQNENVFDETGMPKERFSAKCLPNSPCSLEIQATKLEDSAVYFCASSQRTSGGYNEQFFGPGTRLTVL.

The chain carries TRBV18 and TRBJ2-7; tentatively, D is TRBD1 (6 bases). The CDR3 extends over 15 amino acids. V gave up 6 bases and J gave up 4 bases, with 19 bases separating them. Germline CDR1 is KGHSH and CDR2 is LQKENI. CDR3 sequence: CASSIKQGSAYEQYF. CDR3 bases: TGTGCCAGCTCCATCAAACAGGGTTCGGCTTACGAGCAGTACTTC.

The chain's CDR3 is CASRGGGWNQPQHF. The CDR3 DNA follows: TGTGCCAGCAGGGGCGGGGGCTGGAATCAGCCCCAGCATTTT. The chain recombines TRBV2 with TRBJ1-5, with a possible D match to TRBD1 (6 bases). CDR3 size: 14 residues. Germline CDR1 reads SNHLY; CDR2 reads FYNNEI. Trimming left V 6 bases short and J 4 bases short, with 13 bases between.

The J gene is TRBJ1-1, the V gene TRBV15; 7 bases line up with TRBD1. V lost 4 bases to trimming and J lost 8 bases; unmatched junction nucleotides: 7. The length of the CDR3 is 13 residues. The germline gives CDR1 LNHNV, CDR2 YYDKDF (reference sequence). The CDR3: CATSKTGILEAFF. Written as DNA, the CDR3 is TGTGCCACCAGCAAGACAGGGATCTTGGAAGCTTTCTTT. Full variable domain (outside the CDR3, taken from reference TRBV15 and TRBJ1-1): DAMVIQNPRYQVTQFGKPVTLSCSQTLNHNVMYWYQQKSSQAPKLLFHYYDKDFNNEADTPDNFQSRRPNTSFCFLDIRSPGLGDTAMYLCATSKTGILEAFFGQGTRLTVV.

The chain couples TRBV7-3 to TRBJ1-2, with D tentatively TRBD1 (6 bases). V was shortened by 2 bases and J by 6 bases, with 28 bases between the two germline ends. The CDR3 is 19 amino acids. The germline V gene encodes CDR1 SGHTA and CDR2 FQGTGA. The CDR3 here is CASSLFRTARTAQKDGYTF. Here the CDR3 DNA reads TGTGCCAGCAGCTTATTCCGGACAGCCCGAACCGCCCAGAAAGATGGCTACACCTTC.

The rearrangement joins TRBV14 to TRBJ1-2; D is unclear. V lost 0 bases, J lost 2 bases, and 7 bases lay in between. The CDR3 is made up of 14 amino acids. Per germline, CDR1 SGHDN and CDR2 FVKESK. The CDR3 spells CASSQEHLNYGYTF. CDR3 DNA sequence: TGTGCCAGCAGCCAAGAACATCTGAACTATGGCTACACCTTC.

The gene calls are TRBV15 and TRBJ1-5; tentatively, D is TRBD1 (5 bases). V was shortened by 9 bases and J by 1 base, with 7 bases between the two germline ends. This CDR3 contains 12 residues. Germline CDR1 reads LNHNV; CDR2 reads YYDKDF (reference sequence). In DNA form, the CDR3 reads TGTGCCACGGGGGGGAGCAATCAGCCCCAGCATTTT. This codes for CATGGSNQPQHF. The whole variable domain, remainder taken from reference TRBV15 and TRBJ1-5, is DAMVIQNPRYQVTQFGKPVTLSCSQTLNHNVMYWYQQKSSQAPKLLFHYYDKDFNNEADTPDNFQSRRPNTSFCFLDIRSPGLGDTAMYLCATGGSNQPQHFGDGTRLSIL.

The chain employs TRBV6-4 and TRBJ2-7, with 10 bases fitting TRBD2. CDR3 length equals 14 residues. Trimming cost V 6 bases and J 5 bases; bases outside gene matches: 7. CDR1 is MRHNA and CDR2 is SNTAGT in the germline V gene. Here the CDR3 reads CASSPSAGGNEQYF. CDR3 DNA sequence: TGTGCCAGCAGCCCATCAGCGGGGGGGAACGAGCAGTACTTC.

The J gene is TRBJ1-6, the V gene TRBV18; 9 positions match TRBD1. This CDR3 comprises 15 residues. The V gene's germline CDR1 is KGHSH and CDR2 LQKENI. The V segment lost 3 bases and the J segment 9 bases; nucleotides outside the gene matches: 6. DNA of the CDR3: TGTGCCAGCTCACCCTTACAGGGGGCCAGTTCACCCCTCCACTTT. Its translation: CASSPLQGASSPLHF.

V and J are TRBV18 and TRBJ1-2, with 11 bases matching TRBD1. Germline V lookup: CDR1 KGHSH, CDR2 LQKENI. After removal of 1 base from V and 7 bases from J, the junction contained 2 bases not matched to a gene. The CDR3 sequence is 14 residues long. The CDR3 bases are TGTGCCAGCTCACCACAGGACAGGGGGCTTGGCTACACCTTC. The encoded protein is CASSPQDRGLGYTF.

This clone appeared a single time. The V call is TRBV5-4, the J call TRBJ1-1, with 9 bases matching TRBD1. With 1 base clipped from V and 4 bases from J, the junction kept 8 bases outside the gene matches. This CDR3 region has 16 residues. Germline V lookup: CDR1 SGHNT, CDR2 YYREEE (reference sequence). CDR3 nucleotides: TGTGCCAGCAGCTTGAGACAGGGGGAGTGGGGCACTGAAGCTTTCTTT. It specifies CASSLRQGEWGTEAFF.

The rearrangement uses TRBV25-1 and TRBJ1-1; 9 nucleotides agree with TRBD1. Germline V CDR1 and CDR2: MGHDK, SYGVNS. CDR3 length equals 14 residues. V lost 4 bases and J lost 3; bases outside the gene matches: 3. Here the CDR3 DNA reads TGTGCCAGCAGTGGACAGGGGGTCTACACTGAAGCTTTCTTT. Its protein product is CASSGQGVYTEAFF.

The rearrangement links TRBV6-1 to TRBJ1-1; 7 bases are a match to TRBD1. Germline lookup yields CDR1 MNHNS and CDR2 SASEGT. V lost 11 bases to trimming and J lost 1 base; unmatched junction nucleotides: 7. The CDR3 is 13 residues long. CDR3 sequence: CAVLQGQNTEAFF. CDR3 DNA: TGTGCCGTACTACAGGGGCAGAACACTGAAGCTTTCTTT.

This rearrangement joins TRBV9 to TRBJ2-1, with 9 bases lining up with TRBD1. V dropped 2 bases and J dropped 8; count of bases not matched to a gene: 11. Per germline, CDR1 SGDLS and CDR2 YYNGEE. This CDR3 comprises 16 residues. Written as DNA, the CDR3 is TGTGCCAGCAGCGTCCCGACCGGGACAGGGACCCATGAGCAGTTCTTC. Its protein is CASSVPTGTGTHEQFF.

This clone was recorded a few times. The chain uses TRBV2 and TRBJ1-6; 7 bases match TRBD1. Germline-derived CDR1 and CDR2 are SNHLY and FYNNEI. This CDR3 has 16 amino acids. V lost 6 bases, J lost 10 bases, and 15 bases stayed unmatched. CDR3 in amino acids: CASRRVIDRVNSPLHF. In nucleotides, the CDR3 is TGTGCCAGCAGGAGAGTAATCGACAGGGTAAACTCACCCCTCCACTTT.

This rearrangement joins TRBV6-1 to TRBJ1-5; 7 nucleotides agree with TRBD1. Looked up from germline, CDR1 is MNHNS and CDR2 is SASEGT. V lost 5 bases, J lost 5 bases, and 9 bases stayed unmatched. This CDR3 region has 15 residues. CDR3 residues: CASSNRQGWHQPQHF. CDR3 sequence (DNA): TGTGCCAGCAGTAACAGACAGGGATGGCATCAGCCCCAGCATTTT.

The V call is TRBV7-6, the J call TRBJ2-5, with 7 bases matching TRBD2. CDR1 and CDR2 (germline): SGHVS, FNYEAQ. The CDR3 has 14 amino acids. V lost 4 bases to trimming and J lost 5 bases; unmatched junction nucleotides: 7. The CDR3 region is CASSSGGGMETQYF. In DNA form, the CDR3 reads TGTGCCAGCAGCTCTGGGGGGGGAATGGAGACCCAGTACTTC.